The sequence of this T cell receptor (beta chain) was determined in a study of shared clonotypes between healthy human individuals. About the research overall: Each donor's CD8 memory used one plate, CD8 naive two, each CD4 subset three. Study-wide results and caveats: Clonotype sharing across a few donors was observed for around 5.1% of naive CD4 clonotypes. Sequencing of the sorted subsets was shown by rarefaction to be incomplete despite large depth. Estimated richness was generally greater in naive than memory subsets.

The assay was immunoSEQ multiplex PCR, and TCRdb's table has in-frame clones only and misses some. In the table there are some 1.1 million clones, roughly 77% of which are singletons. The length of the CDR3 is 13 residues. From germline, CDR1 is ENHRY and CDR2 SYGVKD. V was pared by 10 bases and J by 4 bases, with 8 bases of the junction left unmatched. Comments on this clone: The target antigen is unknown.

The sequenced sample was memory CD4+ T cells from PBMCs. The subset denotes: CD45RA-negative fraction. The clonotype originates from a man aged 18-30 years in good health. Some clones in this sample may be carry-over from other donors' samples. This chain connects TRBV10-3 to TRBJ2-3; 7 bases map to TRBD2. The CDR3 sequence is CATTSDWADTQYF. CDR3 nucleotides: TGTGCCACCACTAGCGATTGGGCAGATACGCAGTATTTT.